The rows below give T cell receptor beta chains drawn from one sample of a study of cytomegalovirus exposure and HLA in healthy donors. Sequenced by immunoSEQ multiplex PCR; TCRdb stores in-frame clones only, minus some. The table lists about 110,000 clones, under 80% of them singletons. Sequences were obtained from PBMCs. The receptors were sampled from a woman between 50 and 59 years old in good health and CMV-seropositive. CDR3s include the opening cysteine and the closing phenylalanine or tryptophan. The order of the fields is clone size, D gene, J gene, V gene, CDR3 DNA, CDR3 protein. D genes are given only for firm matches. Size is omitted from some rows. Given values are once, few, many or a class for expanded clones.

.,.,TRBJ2-2,TRBV4-2,TGTGCCAGCAGCCAAGGGGAGATCAACACCGGGGAGCTGTTTTTT,CASSQGEINTGELFF
.,TRBD1,TRBJ2-7,TRBV11-1,TGTGCCAGCAGCAATGACAGGGGTGGTAACGAGCAGTACTTC,CASSNDRGGNEQYF
.,TRBD2,TRBJ2-4,TRBV7-2,TGTGCCAGCAGCTTTCGCGGGGGGAGGAACATTCAGTACTTC,CASSFRGGRNIQYF
few,.,TRBJ1-4,TRBV7-9,TGTGCCAGCAGTCGCGGCGGGGGGGAAAAACTGTTTTTT,CASSRGGGEKLFF
.,.,TRBJ2-7,TRBV29-1,TGCAGCGTTGCACAGGGCGGCTCCTACGAGCAGTACTTC,CSVAQGGSYEQYF
.,.,TRBJ1-5,TRBV18,TGTGCCAGCTCACACGGGAGGGAAGGACAGCCCCAGCATTTT,CASSHGREGQPQHF
.,TRBD1,TRBJ1-4,TRBV7-9,TGTGCCAGCAGCTCCTGGACAGGGGGGGAAAAACTGTTTTTT,CASSSWTGGEKLFF
.,.,TRBJ1-2,TRBV28,TGTGCCAGCAGCTCCAGTGGCGGACACCGCTATGGCTACACCTTC,CASSSSGGHRYGYTF
.,.,TRBJ2-5,TRBV9,TGTGCCAGCAGCCCAGGGGGGACCACCCAAGAGACCCAGTACTTC,CASSPGGTTQETQYF
.,.,TRBJ2-1,TRBV28,TGTGCCAGCCGGGGGACAGTTCCCTACAATGAGCAGTTCTTC,CASRGTVPYNEQFF
.,.,TRBJ1-3,TRBV15,TGTGCCACCAGCAGAGGATCGGCAGGTGGGGGGTCTGGAAACACCATATATTTT,CATSRGSAGGGSGNTIYF
.,.,TRBJ2-2,TRBV30,TGTGCCTGGAGTCGCTTCGGGGGGCCGGACACCGGGGAGCTGTTTTTT,CAWSRFGGPDTGELFF
few,TRBD1,TRBJ1-4,TRBV5-1,TGCGCCAGCAGCATGGAGGGACAGAGGAAAAAACTGTTTTTT,CASSMEGQRKKLFF
.,TRBD1,TRBJ2-3,TRBV19,TGTGCCAGTAGTGTGGGGACAGGGGATACGCAGTATTTT,CASSVGTGDTQYF
.,TRBD1,TRBJ2-1,TRBV27,TGTGCCAGCACCGCCCGACAGGGGGTTTACAATGAGCAGTTCTTC,CASTARQGVYNEQFF
.,.,TRBJ1-5,TRBV28,TGTGCCAGCAGTTTTATGCTAGTCGGGACTACATACAATCAGCCCCAGCATTTT,CASSFMLVGTTYNQPQHF
.,.,TRBJ1-1,TRBV27,TGTGCCAGCAGTGGATCCATACAGTCATTCATGAACACTGAAGCTTTCTTT,CASSGSIQSFMNTEAFF
.,TRBD2,TRBJ2-1,TRBV4-2,TGTGCCAGCAGCCAAGAGGCTAGCGGGGGGGCGTACAATGAGCAGTTCTTC,CASSQEASGGAYNEQFF
once,.,TRBJ1-6,TRBV2,TGTGCCAGCAGTGAAGAAGGGGGTGAATTACCCCTCCACTTT,CASSEEGGELPLHF
.,TRBD1,TRBJ1-1,TRBV9,TGTGCCAGCAGCGCGTCTATACAGGGGGTAGGCACTGAAGCTTTCTTT,CASSASIQGVGTEAFF
.,TRBD1,TRBJ1-1,TRBV10-3,TGTGCCATATCCCCGGGACAGAGAAACACTGAAGCTTTCTTT,CAISPGQRNTEAFF
.,TRBD1,TRBJ1-5,TRBV18,TGTGCCAGCTCACCCGGACAGGGCAATCAGCCCCAGCATTTT,CASSPGQGNQPQHF
.,TRBD1,TRBJ2-7,TRBV4-1,TGCGCCAGCAGCCAAGTCGGACAGGGGACCTACGAGCAGTACTTC,CASSQVGQGTYEQYF
.,.,TRBJ2-3,TRBV11-2,TGTGCCAGCAGCTTACCAGGGCTCGGGGATACGCAGTATTTT,CASSLPGLGDTQYF
once,TRBD1,TRBJ2-7,TRBV13,TGTGCCAGCAGCGGGCTGAGTCAGGGGGAAAGTCGCTACGAGCAGTACTTC,CASSGLSQGESRYEQYF
.,.,TRBJ1-5,TRBV5-8,TGTGCCAGCAGCTTGGGACAGAATAGCAATCAGCCCCAGCATTTT,CASSLGQNSNQPQHF
.,TRBD1,TRBJ1-6,TRBV6-4,TGTGCCAGCAGTCCCGGGACAGGGCAGTCACCCCTCCACTTT,CASSPGTGQSPLHF
.,.,TRBJ2-7,TRBV6-5,TGTGCCAGCAGTTATGACAGTAGCTCCTACGAGCAGTACTTC,CASSYDSSSYEQYF
once,.,TRBJ2-7,TRBV9,TGTGCCAGCAGCGTAGGCGGCAGGGGTACAATTTACGAGCAGTACTTC,CASSVGGRGTIYEQYF
.,.,TRBJ2-7,TRBV7-6,TGTGCCAGCACCTCCCCTACGACATCCGAGCAGTACTTC,CASTSPTTSEQYF
.,TRBD1,TRBJ2-2,TRBV5-1,TGCGCCAGCACGGAACAGGGGCACACCGGGGAGCTGTTTTTT,CASTEQGHTGELFF
few,TRBD1,TRBJ1-4,TRBV28,TGTGCCAGCAGTCTCCGGGACAGGGTTGAAAAACTGTTTTTT,CASSLRDRVEKLFF
.,.,TRBJ2-7,TRBV4-1,TGCGCCAGCAGCCAAGATAGTGGGAGCTCCTACGAGCAGTACTTC,CASSQDSGSSYEQYF
.,.,TRBJ2-1,TRBV5-1,TGCGCCAGCAGCTTAAACGGGGATTACAATGAGCAGTTCTTC,CASSLNGDYNEQFF
few,.,TRBJ1-4,TRBV7-2,TGTGCCAGCAGCTTAAGCCCTAGGTTCTCGACTAATGAAAAACTGTTTTTT,CASSLSPRFSTNEKLFF
.,.,TRBJ1-6,TRBV27,TGTGCCAGCAGTTTACGGGAGGACTCACCCCTCCACTTT,CASSLREDSPLHF
.,TRBD1,TRBJ1-1,TRBV6-5,TGTGCCAGCAGTTCCCTCCGGACAGGGAAGACTGAAGCTTTCTTT,CASSSLRTGKTEAFF
.,.,TRBJ2-5,TRBV27,TGTGCCAGCAGGCGATATTCCGGAGGAGAGACCCAGTACTTC,CASRRYSGGETQYF
.,.,TRBJ2-1,TRBV9,TGTGCCAGCAGCCCAACCGCGGGGAAAAATGAGCAGTTCTTC,CASSPTAGKNEQFF
.,.,TRBJ2-7,TRBV27,TGTGCCAGTAGTTTACAGGGCCAGGGTTACGAGCAGTACTTC,CASSLQGQGYEQYF
few,TRBD1,TRBJ1-4,TRBV7-2,TGTGCCAGCAGTCCGATTTTCGGGGACAGCGAAAAACTGTTTTTT,CASSPIFGDSEKLFF
.,.,TRBJ2-7,TRBV19,TGTGCCAGTAGTATCGGGGAGGATTCCTACGAGCAGTACTTC,CASSIGEDSYEQYF
.,.,TRBJ1-1,TRBV14,TGTGCCAGCACTGGGGGGGGCATGGGAGGCACTGAAGCTTTCTTT,CASTGGGMGGTEAFF